Following are 25 T cell receptor beta chains from one sample sequenced in a study of technical replicates of blood from several donors. Profiled with immunoSEQ multiplex PCR; TCRdb holds only in-frame clones, not every one. This table holds approximately 100,000 clones, 96% found once. Material: T cells isolated from PBMCs. The receptors here all came from a human donor in good health.

V and J are TRBV2 and TRBJ1-4; no firm D call. CDR3 length equals 11 residues. V was cut by 6 bases and J by 8 bases, with 7 bases left in between. In germline, CDR1 is SNHLY, CDR2 FYNNEI. This chain's CDR3 is CASREAEKLFF. CDR3 DNA sequence: TGTGCCAGCAGGGAGGCAGAAAAACTGTTTTTT.

The chain combines TRBV29-1 with TRBJ2-1; D is uncertain. The V end lost 6 bases, the J end lost 4 bases, and 13 bases lay between the germline ends. Germline V gene lookup returns CDR1 SQVTM and CDR2 ANQGSEA. This CDR3 comprises 13 residues. CDR3 region: CSVDPGGYNEQFF. CDR3 nucleotides: TGCAGCGTCGACCCCGGCGGTTACAATGAGCAGTTCTTC.

This clone was seen only once. The chain combines TRBV2 with TRBJ2-3; TRBD1 agrees at 8 bases. The V segment lost 6 bases and the J segment 2 bases; nucleotides outside the gene matches: 19. Germline V gene lookup returns CDR1 SNHLY and CDR2 FYNNEI. This CDR3 is built from 19 residues. The CDR3 spells CASSQNRNDWTGNTDTQYF. The DNA for the CDR3 is TGTGCCAGCAGCCAAAACCGGAACGACTGGACAGGGAACACAGATACGCAGTATTTT.

V and J are TRBV10-3 and TRBJ2-1; 11 nucleotides match TRBD2. J was trimmed by 0 bases and V by 3 bases; bases with no gene match: 7. CDR3 length equals 18 residues. Germline values: CDR1 ENHRY, CDR2 SYGVKD. The CDR3 protein is CAISDSSGRIVSYNEQFF. CDR3 bases: TGTGCCATCAGTGATTCTAGCGGGAGGATTGTCTCCTACAATGAGCAGTTCTTC.

The J gene is TRBJ2-5, the V gene TRBV27; 14 nucleotides match TRBD2. This CDR3 has 15 amino acids. CDR1 and CDR2 from the germline V gene are MNHEY and SMNVEV (reference sequence). J lost 3 bases, V lost 3 bases, and 0 bases had no gene match. CDR3 bases: TGTGCCAGCAGTTTGGGACTAGCGGGAGAAGAGACCCAGTACTTC. As protein: CASSLGLAGEETQYF.

This chain uses TRBV9 with TRBJ1-2, with D possibly being TRBD1 (6 bases). The V and J ends lost 4 bases and 7 bases respectively, with 20 bases between them. Per the germline V gene, CDR1 is SGDLS and CDR2 is YYNGEE. The CDR3 runs 15 residues. The CDR3 reads CASSLRQADHSGYTF. The CDR3, as DNA: TGTGCCAGCAGCCTACGACAGGCCGATCACTCTGGCTACACCTTC.

The CDR3 loop is CASSFEPSGTGEVASIQYF. In DNA form, the CDR3 reads TGCGCCAGCAGCTTCGAACCGAGCGGGACAGGGGAAGTCGCGAGCATTCAGTACTTC. The chain combines TRBV5-1 with TRBJ2-4; 10 bases are shared with TRBD1. Trimming cost V 2 bases and J 9 bases; bases outside gene matches: 20. Germline V CDR1 and CDR2: SGHRS, YFSETQ. The CDR3 length is 19 residues.

V gene TRBV7-2 combines with J gene TRBJ2-3, with D tentatively TRBD2 (6 bases). CDR1 is SGHTA, CDR2 FQGNSA, per germline. This CDR3 has 14 amino acids. The germline V and J ends were trimmed by 4 bases and 5 bases, with 13 bases remaining between them. The CDR3 is CASSSTRVIDTQYF. The CDR3 coding sequence is TGTGCCAGCAGCTCGACTAGAGTTATAGATACGCAGTATTTT. The variable domain in full, completed from reference TRBV7-2 and TRBJ2-3, reads GAGVSQSPSNKVTEKGKDVELRCDPISGHTALYWYRQSLGQGLEFLIYFQGNSAPDKSGLPSDRFSAERTGGSVSTLTIQRTQQEDSAVYLCASSSTRVIDTQYFGPGTRLTVL.

This chain joins TRBV5-4 and TRBJ2-7; TRBD1 matches at 9 bases. Losses at the gene ends were 4 bases for V and 2 bases for J; bases not matched to a gene: 1. The CDR3 totals 13 residues. Germline lookup yields CDR1 SGHNT and CDR2 YYREEE (reference sequence). CDR3 loop: CASSRTGAYEQYF. CDR3 in DNA: TGTGCCAGCAGCCGGACAGGGGCCTACGAGCAGTACTTC.

The gene calls are TRBV28 and TRBJ1-2, with a weak D call TRBD1 (6 bases). The CDR3 loop spans 11 amino acids. V was pared by 10 bases and J by 2 bases, with 8 bases between. Per germline, CDR1 MDHEN and CDR2 SYDVKM. This chain's CDR3 is CATGTNYGYTF. The CDR3 DNA reads as TGTGCCACCGGGACAAACTATGGCTACACCTTC.

As regards this clone: This same CDR3 is encoded by further DNA sequences in the sample. CDR3 amino acids: CASSLAGDSGNTIYF. CDR3 sequence (DNA): TGCGCCAGCAGCTTGGCCGGGGACTCTGGAAACACCATATATTTT. This sequence joins TRBV5-1 and TRBJ1-3; the D is unclear. Between the trimmed V and J ends, which lost 0 bases and 0 bases, there was a span of 7 bases. The CDR3 runs 15 residues. The germline CDR1 and CDR2 sequences are SGHRS and YFSETQ.

This chain joins TRBV28 and TRBJ2-1; TRBD2 matches at 11 bases. CDR3 length: 14 residues. Trimming cost V 7 bases and J 4 bases; bases outside gene matches: 3. Germline CDR1 reads MDHEN; CDR2 reads SYDVKM. This CDR3 is CASTSGRLYNEQFF. The CDR3 coding sequence is TGTGCCAGCACTAGCGGGAGGCTATACAATGAGCAGTTCTTC.

This chain links TRBV7-2 with TRBJ2-5, with D unclear. Germline V gene sequence: CDR1 SGHTA, CDR2 FQGNSA. The CDR3 runs 15 residues. Trimming took off 0 bases at V and 5 bases at J, with 13 bases between the two ends. CDR3 in amino acids: CASSLAMMLRETQYF. In DNA, the CDR3 is TGTGCCAGCAGCTTAGCGATGATGCTCCGGGAGACCCAGTACTTC. Full variable domain (missing parts from reference TRBV7-2 and TRBJ2-5): GAGVSQSPSNKVTEKGKDVELRCDPISGHTALYWYRQSLGQGLEFLIYFQGNSAPDKSGLPSDRFSAERTGGSVSTLTIQRTQQEDSAVYLCASSLAMMLRETQYFGPGTRLLVL.

This clone came up a few times. The rearrangement joins TRBV4-1 to TRBJ2-7; 7 positions agree with TRBD2. With V trimmed by 0 bases and J by 0 bases, 2 bases remained unmatched. This CDR3 spans 15 amino acids. Per the germline V gene, CDR1 is MGHRA and CDR2 is YSYEKL. This CDR3 is CASSQDGGDSYEQYF. In DNA form, the CDR3 reads TGCGCCAGCAGCCAAGATGGGGGGGACTCCTACGAGCAGTACTTC.

This chain joins TRBV9 and TRBJ2-7, with D possibly being TRBD1 (6 bases). The length of the CDR3 is 14 residues. The germline gives CDR1 SGDLS, CDR2 YYNGEE. V lost 4 bases and J 1 base, leaving 12 bases between the germline ends. CDR3 sequence reads: CASSFWDNSYEQYF. CDR3 DNA sequence: TGTGCCAGCAGCTTCTGGGACAATTCCTACGAGCAGTACTTC.

V gene TRBV28 combines with J gene TRBJ2-6; D is undetermined. CDR3 length equals 14 residues. Germline CDR1 MDHEN, CDR2 SYDVKM. V shed 3 bases and J shed 0 bases, with 3 bases lying between them. This chain's CDR3 is CASSFLSGANVLTF. The CDR3 nucleotides read TGTGCCAGCAGTTTCCTCTCTGGGGCCAACGTCCTGACTTTC.

This chain joins TRBV5-6 and TRBJ2-1, with TRBD1 identical over 10 bases. CDR3 size: 16 residues. The trim removed 4 bases at V and 2 bases at J, leaving 6 bases unmatched. Germline V lookup: CDR1 SGHDT, CDR2 YYEEEE. The CDR3 nucleotides read TGTGCCAGCAGCGGAAGGGACAGGGGACCCTACAATGAGCAGTTCTTC. Residues: CASSGRDRGPYNEQFF.

The genes are TRBV7-9 and TRBJ2-3; maybe TRBD2 (7 bases). The CDR3 spans 14 residues. V was pared by 5 bases and J by 4 bases, with 13 bases between. CDR1 SEHNR and CDR2 FQNEAQ come from the germline V gene (reference sequence). CDR3 in amino acids: CASSPRGAADTQYF. CDR3 bases: TGTGCCAGCAGCCCCCGGGGGGCCGCAGATACGCAGTATTTT.

This clone appeared once. The chain combines TRBV10-1 with TRBJ1-1; the D gene is possibly TRBD1 (5 bases). The CDR3 spans 13 residues. The ends were cut back, 3 bases at V and 3 bases at J, with 8 bases in the middle. CDR1 and CDR2 (germline): WNHNN, SYGVQD (reference sequence). As DNA, the CDR3 is TGCGCCAGCAGTGAAACAGGAGACACTGAAGCTTTCTTT. It yields the protein CASSETGDTEAFF.

The V and J genes are TRBV30 and TRBJ2-1; the D is unclear. Germline V gene sequence: CDR1 GTSNPN, CDR2 SVGIG (reference sequence). Trimming removed 5 bases from V and 3 bases from J, with 5 bases in between. The CDR3 covers 11 residues. Written as DNA, the CDR3 is TGTGCCTGGTCTCGCTACAATGAGCAGTTCTTC. Protein product: CAWSRYNEQFF.

This chain links TRBV4-1 with TRBJ2-7; 9 bases fit TRBD2. The CDR3 is 15 residues long. J was trimmed by 0 bases and V by 2 bases; bases with no gene match: 2. Per germline, CDR1 MGHRA and CDR2 YSYEKL. The chain's CDR3 is CASSQPSGVSYEQYF. In nucleotides, the CDR3 is TGCGCCAGCAGCCAACCTAGCGGGGTCTCCTACGAGCAGTACTTC.

The V and J genes are TRBV21-1 and TRBJ2-3; TRBD2, the table's D call, was not compared with the DNA. TRBV21-1 is listed as a pseudogene. The CDR3 consists of 16 residues. DNA for the CDR3: TGTGCCAGCAGTCACGGAGCTAGCGGGGGTAGAGATACGCAGTATTTT. Translation gives CASSHGASGGRDTQYF.

The chain employs TRBV29-1 and TRBJ2-5; 10 nucleotides agree with TRBD2. The CDR3 totals 14 residues. The junction had 2 bases not matched to a gene; V was cut back by 2 bases and J by 2 bases. Germline CDR1 and CDR2: SQVTM and ANQGSEA. The CDR3 sequence: CSVETSGVQETQYF. CDR3 in DNA: TGCAGCGTTGAAACTAGCGGGGTTCAAGAGACCCAGTACTTC.

As regards this clone: Since no conserved phenylalanine or tryptophan closes the CDR3, a read error is the likely cause. No DNA is shown, since the ends of the CDR3 on it are uncertain; the CDR3 is the one TCRdb lists. The V call is TRBV18, the J call TRBJ2-3; TRBD2, the table's D call, lacks a check against the DNA. Counting both end residues, the CDR3 totals 15 amino acids. Germline assignment: CDR1 KGHSH and CDR2 LQKENI. The CDR3 protein is CASSPPEGGPGFTVS.

Written as DNA, the CDR3 is TGTGCCTGGGAGGACAGGGGCGGAGGGGAGACCCAGTACTTC. Its protein is CAWEDRGGGETQYF. V gene TRBV30 combines with J gene TRBJ2-5, with TRBD1 matching over 9 bases. V shed 5 bases and J 5 bases; nucleotides not matched to a gene: 9. The CDR3 totals 14 residues. Per germline, CDR1 GTSNPN and CDR2 SVGIG (reference sequence).